Reported below is one T cell receptor (beta chain). The entry originates in a study of blood T cell repertoires in COVID-19. Study-level information: Samples representing acute and convalescent COVID-19 were sourced from the United States, Italy and Spain. T cells, B-cell-depleted T cells, or PBMCs provided the cDNA or gDNA that served as material.

After removal of 5 bases from V and 5 bases from J, the junction contained 11 bases not matched to a gene. Germline V gene lookup returns CDR1 SGHAT and CDR2 FQNNGV. The CDR3 covers 16 residues. Profiled with immunoSEQ multiplex PCR; TCRdb holds only in-frame clones, not every one. Seen here are about 340,000 clones, approximately 82% observed once, and the top ten hold under 3%. Sequencing was carried out using peripheral blood. The origin of this receptor is a man aged 25 to 40 with active or convalescent COVID-19. The chain joins TRBV11-2 to TRBJ2-5; 10 bases match TRBD1. CDR3 DNA sequence: TGTGCCAGCAGCCAACCCTCAGGACAGGGGGAGGAGACCCAGTACTTC. It yields the protein CASSQPSGQGEETQYF.